The 4 T cell receptor beta chains below were found in one sample sequenced in a study of T cell responses to AZD1222 COVID-19 vaccine. Generated by immunoSEQ multiplex PCR, the TCRdb table keeps only in-frame clones and is missing some. This table holds about 170,000 clones, approximately 90% found once. This specimen was peripheral blood, taken on day 0 of AZD1222 vaccination. The receptors were sampled from an adult in good health.

This chain uses TRBV9 with TRBJ2-3, with no clear D. CDR1 SGDLS and CDR2 YYNGEE come from the germline V gene. The CDR3 extends over 15 amino acids. The V end lost 0 bases, the J end lost 3 bases, and 11 bases lay between the germline ends. CDR3 in amino acids: CASSVEAVRTDTQYF. CDR3 bases: TGTGCCAGCAGCGTAGAGGCAGTCAGGACAGATACGCAGTATTTT.

The chain joins TRBV6-5 to TRBJ1-3; no definite D call. The ends were cut back, 7 bases at V and 3 bases at J, with 10 bases in the middle. The germline V gene encodes CDR1 MNHEY and CDR2 SVGAGI. The CDR3 has 13 amino acids. The CDR3, as DNA: TGTGCCAGCATATTAGCGTTTGGAAACACCATATATTTT. Translating it yields CASILAFGNTIYF.

This clone was found once. The chain uses TRBV9 and TRBJ2-2; 7 bases match TRBD1. Trimming cost V 3 bases and J 1 base; bases outside gene matches: 9. Germline CDR1 is SGDLS and CDR2 is YYNGEE. This CDR3 comprises 17 residues. The CDR3 protein is CASSDPRGGLNTGELFF. The CDR3 DNA reads TGTGCCAGCAGCGATCCGAGAGGGGGCTTGAACACCGGGGAGCTGTTTTTT.

A word on this clone: The same CDR3 is also encoded by other DNA sequences in this sample. CDR3 sequence: CASSVAGDTQYF. CDR3 coding DNA: TGTGCCAGCAGCGTAGCGGGGGATACGCAGTATTTT. The V call is TRBV9, the J call TRBJ2-3; tentatively, D is TRBD2 (5 bases). Germline values: CDR1 SGDLS, CDR2 YYNGEE. This CDR3 is 12 amino acids long. The V end lost 0 bases, the J end lost 6 bases, and 5 bases lay between the germline ends.